These 14 T cell receptor beta chains came from one sample sequenced in a study of early stage breast cancer tumors. TCRdb's table, derived via immunoSEQ multiplex PCR, lists solely in-frame clones and lacks some. The sample records more than 55,000 clones, around 80% being singletons. The specimen sequenced was blood. These receptors all stem from a person aged 35 to 50 with breast cancer.

This clone was seen a single time. The rearrangement uses TRBV5-5 and TRBJ2-1, with unresolved D. Deletions cut 4 bases from V and 5 bases from J, with 10 bases between. Germline V CDR1 and CDR2: SGHKS, YYEKEE (reference sequence). CDR3 length: 13 residues. The CDR3 is CASSLLPNNEQFF. CDR3 sequence (DNA): TGTGCCAGCAGCCTACTGCCTAACAATGAGCAGTTCTTC.

This clone came up once. This chain links TRBV5-4 with TRBJ1-3; possible D gene TRBD1, 6 bases. The CDR3 totals 15 residues. CDR1 is SGHNT, CDR2 YYREEE, per germline (reference sequence). The V and J ends lost 4 bases and 4 bases respectively, with 15 bases between them. CDR3 region: CASSTRGLTGNTIYF. The CDR3 region has the DNA TGTGCCAGCAGCACCAGGGGTCTTACAGGAAACACCATATATTTT.

This CDR3 is CASSFNDGRPVEAFF. The CDR3 DNA is TGCGCCAGCAGCTTCAACGACGGCCGTCCGGTTGAAGCTTTCTTT. The gene calls are TRBV5-1 and TRBJ1-1; D not certain. Germline CDR1 is SGHRS and CDR2 is YFSETQ. CDR3 length: 15 residues. Trimming shortened V by 2 bases and J by 7 bases, and 18 bases separated the two germline ends.

The V call is TRBV30, the J call TRBJ1-4; 7 nucleotides agree with TRBD1. Per the germline V gene, CDR1 is GTSNPN and CDR2 is SVGIG (reference sequence). The trim removed 3 bases at V and 1 base at J, leaving 8 bases unmatched. CDR3 length: 16 amino acids. In DNA, the CDR3 is TGTGCCTGGAGACAGGGGACAGTTGGAACTAATGAAAAACTGTTTTTT. Translated, it gives CAWRQGTVGTNEKLFF. The whole variable domain, filled in from reference TRBV30 and TRBJ1-4, reads SQTIHQWPATLVQPVGSPLSLECTVEGTSNPNLYWYRQAAGRGLQLLFYSVGIGQISSEVPQNLSASRPQDRQFILSSKKLLLSDSGFYLCAWRQGTVGTNEKLFFGSGTQLSVL.

This clone was counted only a few times. The chain carries TRBV6-5 and TRBJ1-5, with 7 bases identical to TRBD1. The trim removed 6 bases at V and 5 bases at J, leaving 4 bases unmatched. Germline V CDR1 and CDR2: MNHEY, SVGAGI. The CDR3 totals 13 residues. In DNA, the CDR3 is TGTGCCAGCAGACAGGGGAAGGATCAGCCCCAGCATTTT. Translated: CASRQGKDQPQHF.

This chain connects TRBV28 to TRBJ2-3; 10 bases line up with TRBD2. This CDR3 spans 16 amino acids. The V gene's germline CDR1 is MDHEN and CDR2 SYDVKM. Trimming at V came to 3 bases and at J to 3 bases, leaving 6 bases not matched to a gene. The CDR3 loop reads CASSFLGTSATDTQYF. The CDR3, as DNA: TGTGCCAGCAGTTTCCTTGGGACTAGCGCAACAGATACGCAGTATTTT.

This clone was observed a single time. The CDR3 loop reads CAISDGSRVSDLAFF. The CDR3 nucleotides read TGTGCCATCAGTGATGGTTCGAGGGTGTCCGATTTGGCTTTCTTT. The chain has TRBV10-3 and TRBJ1-1; D gene uncertain. From germline, CDR1 is ENHRY and CDR2 SYGVKD. The CDR3 is made up of 15 amino acids. The germline V and J ends were trimmed by 3 bases and 11 bases, with 22 bases remaining between them.

The chain is built from TRBV10-2 and TRBJ1-1; D gene uncertain. Germline lookup yields CDR1 WSHSY and CDR2 SAAADI. The CDR3 is 14 residues long. Trimming took 6 bases from V and 3 from J, leaving 14 bases between them. CDR3 DNA sequence: TGCGCCAGCAGGGTAGGATTTGGCGACACTGAAGCTTTCTTT. Its protein is CASRVGFGDTEAFF.

This clone was seen once. This rearrangement joins TRBV4-1 to TRBJ1-1, with D tentatively TRBD1 (6 bases). Germline V gives CDR1 MGHRA, CDR2 YSYEKL. The V end was cut by 4 bases, the J end by 1 base, with 13 bases between. CDR3 length equals 15 residues. CDR3 in DNA: TGCGCCAGCAGCCCGCGACAGGATACGAACACTGAAGCTTTCTTT. Translation gives CASSPRQDTNTEAFF.

The genes are TRBV5-1 and TRBJ1-1; D is unresolved. Germline values: CDR1 SGHRS, CDR2 YFSETQ. CDR3 length: 15 residues. The germline V and J ends were trimmed by 0 bases and 1 base, with 10 bases remaining between them. The CDR3 region has the DNA TGCGCCAGCAGCTTGGGAGGCTGGGAGAACACTGAAGCTTTCTTT. Its protein is CASSLGGWENTEAFF.

This rearrangement joins TRBV6-5 to TRBJ1-1, with TRBD1 as a possible D gene (5 bases). CDR3 length equals 11 residues. Between the trimmed V and J ends, which lost 2 bases and 8 bases, there was a span of 6 bases. Germline loops: CDR1 MNHEY, CDR2 SVGAGI. The CDR3 loop is CASSYGGEAFF. CDR3 bases: TGTGCCAGCAGTTACGGGGGGGAAGCTTTCTTT.

This sequence joins TRBV18 and TRBJ1-5; D possibly corresponds to TRBD1 (5 bases). This CDR3 spans 14 amino acids. Trimming shortened V by 3 bases and J by 2 bases, and 8 bases separated the two germline ends. The germline CDR1 and CDR2 sequences are KGHSH and LQKENI. The CDR3 region has the DNA TGTGCCAGCTCACCGGGGCAGGGCAATCAGCCCCAGCATTTT. This translates into CASSPGQGNQPQHF.

The chain links TRBV7-8 to TRBJ1-5; tentatively, D is TRBD1 (5 bases). The CDR3 length is 16 residues. Germline CDR1 is SGHVS and CDR2 is FQNEAQ. The germline V and J ends were trimmed by 1 base and 0 bases, with 10 bases remaining between them. CDR3 nucleotides: TGTGCCAGCAGCTTAGAGAACAGGTATAGCAATCAGCCCCAGCATTTT. Its translation: CASSLENRYSNQPQHF.

This rearrangement joins TRBV27 to TRBJ2-1, with no clear D. Germline V CDR1 and CDR2: MNHEY, SMNVEV (reference sequence). The CDR3 runs to 14 residues. Trimming cost V 6 bases and J 0 bases, with 9 bases left between them. CDR3 DNA: TGTGCCAGCAGCCCGGCGAGCTCCTACAATGAGCAGTTCTTC. Its protein product is CASSPASSYNEQFF.